Presented here are 29 T cell receptor beta chains from one specimen sequenced in a study of blood T cell repertoires in COVID-19. Assay: immunoSEQ multiplex PCR; the TCRdb copy retains only in-frame clones and omits some. This table has under 150,000 clones, around four fifths appearing once. Sequencing used peripheral blood. All receptors derive from a human donor in a cohort sampled during active COVID-19.

The chain carries TRBV3-1 (or the pseudogene TRBV3-2) and TRBJ2-3; D remains unclear. The CDR3 is 12 residues long. The V gene's germline CDR1 is LGHDT and CDR2 YNNKEL (reference sequence). V was shortened by 5 bases and J by 6 bases, with 9 bases between the two germline ends. In nucleotides, the CDR3 is TGTGCCAGCAGCTCCACCCGGGATACGCAGTATTTT. Translating it yields CASSSTRDTQYF.

This clone was observed many times. CDR3 protein: CASSVGTGTEAFF. The CDR3 DNA reads as TGTGCCAGCAGCGTGGGGACAGGCACTGAAGCTTTCTTT. J is TRBJ1-1 and V is TRBV7-3; 8 bases line up with TRBD1. Germline V gene lookup returns CDR1 SGHTA and CDR2 FQGTGA. The CDR3 is 13 amino acids. The J segment lost 4 bases and the V segment lost 5 bases, leaving 3 bases of the junction unmatched.

The chain joins TRBV4-2 to TRBJ1-1; 7 positions match TRBD1. The germline gives CDR1 LGHNA, CDR2 YNFKEQ. The CDR3 runs 15 residues. V shed 2 bases and J 4 bases; nucleotides not matched to a gene: 7. DNA of the CDR3: TGTGCCAGCAGCCAACTACAGGGGTCGGGCACTGAAGCTTTCTTT. Its protein product is CASSQLQGSGTEAFF.

The chain carries TRBV9 and TRBJ2-3; D might be TRBD1 (6 bases). V gave up 0 bases and J gave up 4 bases, with 12 bases separating them. The germline V gene encodes CDR1 SGDLS and CDR2 YYNGEE. This CDR3 is built from 15 residues. CDR3 DNA sequence: TGTGCCAGCAGCGTAGACAGGGCAGCGGCAGATACGCAGTATTTT. This encodes CASSVDRAAADTQYF.

This clone was seen a handful of times. The CDR3 nucleotides are TGCAGCGCGGGATTTGACAGGGATGCTGAAGCTTTCTTT. Translation: CSAGFDRDAEAFF. This sequence joins TRBV29-1 and TRBJ1-1, with 7 nucleotides matching TRBD1. With 7 bases clipped from V and 6 bases from J, the junction kept 11 bases outside the gene matches. Germline loops: CDR1 SQVTM, CDR2 ANQGSEA. This CDR3 is 13 amino acids long.

The V gene is TRBV2, the J gene TRBJ2-3, with TRBD1 as a possible D gene (6 bases). Germline loops: CDR1 SNHLY, CDR2 FYNNEI. The germline V and J ends were trimmed by 4 bases and 0 bases, with 11 bases remaining between them. This CDR3 region has 15 residues. The CDR3 DNA follows: TGTGCCAGCAGTGTGGACAGTCTAAGCACAGATACGCAGTATTTT. Translation: CASSVDSLSTDTQYF.

The genes are TRBV11-2 and TRBJ1-6; D perhaps matches TRBD1 (6 bases). The CDR3 is 16 amino acids. Germline V gene lookup returns CDR1 SGHAT and CDR2 FQNNGV. The V and J ends lost 4 bases and 5 bases respectively, with 15 bases between them. The CDR3: CASSSWTETDNSPLHF. In DNA, the CDR3 is TGTGCCAGCAGCTCCTGGACAGAAACTGATAATTCACCCCTCCACTTT.

This clone was seen more than once but under ten times. The chain has TRBV18 and TRBJ1-2, with D hard to call. The CDR3 spans 18 residues. From germline, CDR1 is KGHSH and CDR2 LQKENI. V lost 3 bases and J 4 bases, leaving 24 bases between the germline ends. The CDR3 reads CASSPPPQAGIVSYGYTF. CDR3 nucleotide sequence: TGTGCCAGCTCACCCCCCCCGCAGGCGGGGATAGTCAGCTATGGCTACACCTTC. The full variable domain, its missing parts supplied by reference TRBV18 and TRBJ1-2, is NAGVMQNPRHLVRRRGQEARLRCSPMKGHSHVYWYRQLPEEGLKFMVYLQKENIIDESGMPKERFSAEFPKEGPSILRIQQVVRGDSAAYFCASSPPPQAGIVSYGYTFGSGTRLTVV.

The chain links TRBV3-1 (or the pseudogene TRBV3-2) to TRBJ2-2; TRBD2 matches at 7 bases. This CDR3 is built from 19 residues. The trim removed 4 bases at V and 5 bases at J, leaving 19 bases unmatched. Germline V gene sequence: CDR1 LGHDT, CDR2 YNNKEL (reference sequence). The CDR3 nucleotides are TGTGCCAGCAGCCGGACTAGTTTGAGGGCGGGTAAGGCGACCGGGGAGCTGTTTTTT. Protein sequence: CASSRTSLRAGKATGELFF.

The chain uses TRBV2 and TRBJ2-7; TRBD1 agrees at 11 bases. The V gene end was trimmed by 5 bases and the J gene end by 11 bases; junction bases not matched to a gene: 14. Germline CDR1 is SNHLY and CDR2 is FYNNEI. The CDR3 runs to 15 residues. The CDR3 loop is CASSTGTGGALMEYF. CDR3 sequence (DNA): TGTGCCAGCAGTACCGGGACAGGGGGGGCCCTAATGGAGTACTTC.

This chain links TRBV11-2 with TRBJ1-4, with D perhaps TRBD1 (5 bases). The CDR3 is made up of 15 amino acids. V was trimmed by 2 bases and J by 8 bases, leaving 15 bases between them. CDR1 and CDR2 from the germline V gene are SGHAT and FQNNGV. Written as DNA, the CDR3 is TGTGCCAGCAGCTTATTGGGGGGAACGGGGGAAAAACTGTTTTTT. This codes for CASSLLGGTGEKLFF.

J is TRBJ1-2 and V is TRBV7-2; 8 bases align to TRBD1. The CDR3 totals 16 residues. CDR1 and CDR2 (germline): SGHTA, FQGNSA. Unmatched junction bases numbered 11, after V lost 5 bases and J lost 3 bases. The CDR3 sequence: CASSPWGTGGDYGYTF. The CDR3 DNA reads as TGTGCCAGCAGCCCATGGGGGACAGGTGGTGACTATGGCTACACCTTC.

This rearrangement joins TRBV6-5 to TRBJ1-1; D may be TRBD1 (6 bases). V lost 2 bases to trimming and J lost 0 bases, with 13 bases between them. The CDR3 length is 16 residues. Germline assignment: CDR1 MNHEY and CDR2 SVGAGI. The CDR3 sequence: CASSYKRTEMNTEAFF. Written as DNA, the CDR3 is TGTGCCAGCAGTTACAAGAGGACAGAAATGAACACTGAAGCTTTCTTT.

The CDR3 coding sequence is TGTGCCAGCAGCTCGAACAGGGGATTCTACGAGCAGTACTTC. Amino acids: CASSSNRGFYEQYF. The chain carries TRBV5-4 and TRBJ2-7, with TRBD1 matching over 7 bases. Trimming at V came to 3 bases and at J to 3 bases, leaving 6 bases not matched to a gene. The CDR3 spans 14 residues. Germline values: CDR1 SGHNT, CDR2 YYREEE (reference sequence).

In DNA form, the CDR3 reads TGTGCCAGCAGCTTAGTGATTGCAGGGGCTTCCTTCTCTGGAAACACCATATATTTT. This translates into CASSLVIAGASFSGNTIYF. The chain couples TRBV11-2 to TRBJ1-3, with D possibly being TRBD1 (6 bases). Trimming took 1 base from V and 0 from J, leaving 19 bases between them. The germline V gene has CDR1 SGHAT and CDR2 FQNNGV. This CDR3 region has 19 residues.

CDR3 nucleotides: TGTGCCAGCAGTTCCGCCGGGGAGCGGGCAGATACGCAGTATTTT. Translation gives CASSSAGERADTQYF. The V gene is TRBV28, the J gene TRBJ2-3, with D possibly TRBD2 on 6 matching bases. The CDR3 totals 15 residues. Germline values: CDR1 MDHEN, CDR2 SYDVKM. Trimming cost V 4 bases and J 4 bases, with 15 bases left between them.

The chain employs TRBV5-1 and TRBJ2-3; TRBD2 aligns across 14 bases. Trimming removed 0 bases from V and 4 bases from J; junction bases left unmatched: 4. The CDR3 is 17 amino acids. In germline, CDR1 is SGHRS, CDR2 YFSETQ. The CDR3 nucleotides are TGCGCCAGCAGCTTGGCCGTGACTAGCGGGGGGGCAGATACGCAGTATTTT. Translating gives CASSLAVTSGGADTQYF.

This sequence joins TRBV27 and TRBJ2-7; no definite D call. This CDR3 has 14 amino acids. V lost 4 bases, J lost 5 bases, and 15 bases lay in between. The germline V gene has CDR1 MNHEY and CDR2 SMNVEV (reference sequence). CDR3 nucleotide sequence: TGTGCCAGCAGTTCCGCCGGTCTCTTCGACGAGCAGTACTTC. It translates to CASSSAGLFDEQYF.

This sequence joins TRBV19 and TRBJ1-5; 9 bases are a match to TRBD1. Per germline, CDR1 LNHDA and CDR2 SQIVND (reference sequence). Unmatched junction bases numbered 9, after V lost 4 bases and J lost 5 bases. CDR3 length: 16 amino acids. The CDR3 protein is CASSNTGTGLYQPQHF. In DNA form, the CDR3 reads TGTGCCAGTAGTAATACCGGGACAGGGTTATATCAGCCCCAGCATTTT.

This clone has just one count. The chain joins TRBV28 to TRBJ2-3, with D maybe TRBD2 (5 bases). The CDR3 has 18 residues. V lost 4 bases to trimming and J lost 1 base, with 21 bases between them. Germline lookup yields CDR1 MDHEN and CDR2 SYDVKM. This CDR3 is CASSSDVRWERGTDTQYF. In DNA form, the CDR3 reads TGTGCCAGCAGTTCAGACGTTCGATGGGAGAGAGGCACAGATACGCAGTATTTT.

The genes are TRBV30 and TRBJ1-1, with D perhaps matching TRBD1 (6 bases). V lost 5 bases and J 0 bases, leaving 10 bases between the germline ends. CDR3 length equals 13 residues. Germline-derived CDR1 and CDR2 are GTSNPN and SVGIG (reference sequence). The CDR3 loop reads CAWDKGVNTEAFF. The CDR3 DNA is TGTGCCTGGGACAAGGGGGTGAACACTGAAGCTTTCTTT.

J is TRBJ2-1 and V is TRBV7-6, with D perhaps TRBD1 (5 bases). The CDR3 spans 17 residues. Germline CDR1 is SGHVS and CDR2 is FNYEAQ. With 2 bases removed from V and 0 bases from J, the gap between germline ends came to 14 bases. The CDR3 nucleotides read TGTGCCAGCAGCTTAATCGAAGGGGAAAGCTCCTACAATGAGCAGTTCTTC. Its translation: CASSLIEGESSYNEQFF.

J is TRBJ1-1 and V is TRBV11-3, with a possible D match to TRBD1 (5 bases). The CDR3 is 12 residues long. Deletions cut 5 bases from V and 1 base from J, with 5 bases between. Looked up from germline, CDR1 is SGHNT and CDR2 is YENEEA. CDR3 sequence reads: CASSTGNTEAFF. CDR3 DNA: TGTGCCAGCAGCACAGGGAACACTGAAGCTTTCTTT.

This clone was seen once. This chain links TRBV28 with TRBJ2-5, with 9 bases identical to TRBD2. CDR1 MDHEN and CDR2 SYDVKM come from the germline V gene. The CDR3 has 14 amino acids. The junction had 11 bases not matched to a gene; V was cut back by 10 bases and J by 5 bases. In DNA form, the CDR3 reads TGTGCCACCGCGGGGGGGAGGGCCAGGGAGACCCAGTACTTC. It translates to CATAGGRARETQYF. The whole variable domain, remainder taken from reference TRBV28 and TRBJ2-5, is DVKVTQSSRYLVKRTGEKVFLECVQDMDHENMFWYRQDPGLGLRLIYFSYDVKMKEKGDIPEGYSVSREKKERFSLILESASTNQTSMYLCATAGGRARETQYFGPGTRLLVL.

The rearrangement links TRBV29-1 to TRBJ1-2, with D perhaps matching TRBD1 (5 bases). The CDR3 extends over 15 amino acids. Looked up from germline, CDR1 is SQVTM and CDR2 is ANQGSEA. The V end was cut by 0 bases, the J end by 4 bases, with 15 bases between. CDR3 protein: CSVEDWDSSGYGYTF. Here the CDR3 DNA reads TGCAGCGTTGAAGATTGGGACTCCAGCGGCTATGGCTACACCTTC.

The chain couples TRBV6-5 to TRBJ2-7; 9 nucleotides line up with TRBD2. CDR1 MNHEY and CDR2 SVGAGI come from the germline V gene. The V gene end was trimmed by 0 bases and the J gene end by 2 bases; junction bases not matched to a gene: 2. The CDR3 is made up of 15 amino acids. The DNA for the CDR3 is TGTGCCAGCAGTTACTCAGCGGGAGGTCCCTACGAGCAGTACTTC. Its translation: CASSYSAGGPYEQYF.

This chain connects TRBV7-3 to TRBJ1-1, with D unclear. The CDR3 is 13 amino acids. Germline V gene lookup returns CDR1 SGHTA and CDR2 FQGTGA. Trimming left V 5 bases short and J 1 base short, with 8 bases between. Here the CDR3 DNA reads TGTGCCAGCAGCCAGGCAGAGAACACTGAAGCTTTCTTT. As protein: CASSQAENTEAFF.

This chain joins TRBV30 and TRBJ2-2; 7 nucleotides align to TRBD1. V trimming: 5 bases; J trimming: 0 bases; junction bases outside the gene matches: 6. The CDR3 totals 15 residues. Germline CDR1 and CDR2: GTSNPN and SVGIG (reference sequence). The CDR3 coding sequence is TGTGCCTGGGGTCGGGACAGCTCGAACACCGGGGAGCTGTTTTTT. Amino acid sequence: CAWGRDSSNTGELFF.

CDR3 sequence: CASSSSGGSEAFF. The CDR3 coding sequence is TGTGCCAGCAGCTCGTCAGGGGGCTCTGAAGCTTTCTTT. The chain couples TRBV5-4 to TRBJ1-1, with 8 positions matching TRBD1. CDR3 length: 13 amino acids. Per germline, CDR1 SGHNT and CDR2 YYREEE (reference sequence). V was pared by 3 bases and J by 6 bases, with 4 bases of the junction left unmatched.